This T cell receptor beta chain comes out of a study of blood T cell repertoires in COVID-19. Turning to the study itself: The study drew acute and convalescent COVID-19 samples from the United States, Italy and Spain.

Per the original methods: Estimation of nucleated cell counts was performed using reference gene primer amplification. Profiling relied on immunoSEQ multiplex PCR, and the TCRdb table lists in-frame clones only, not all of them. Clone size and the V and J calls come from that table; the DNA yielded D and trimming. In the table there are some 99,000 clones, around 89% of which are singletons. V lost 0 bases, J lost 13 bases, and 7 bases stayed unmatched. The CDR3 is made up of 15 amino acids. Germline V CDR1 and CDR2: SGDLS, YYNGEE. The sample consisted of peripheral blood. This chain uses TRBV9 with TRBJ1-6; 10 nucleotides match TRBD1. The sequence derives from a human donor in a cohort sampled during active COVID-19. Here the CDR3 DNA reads TGTGCCAGCAGCGTAGGGACAGGGGGGTCTTCGCCCCTCCACTTT. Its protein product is CASSVGTGGSSPLHF.